The next 29 T cell receptor beta chains were all read from a single sample in a study of shared clonotypes between healthy human individuals (dated by TCRdb to the early 2020s). Library method: the immunoSEQ multiplex PCR assay. Imported from immuneACCESS, the table was reduced by TCRdb to in-frame sequences with V and J called. These copies leave out some clones; in studies compared against another copy, an unresolved V gene accounts for under half, and the cause of the remainder is not known. Within this sample are around 88,000 clones, with roughly two thirds of them counted one time only. Of the sample, 45% falls within the top ten clones. The sequencing input was memory CD8+ T cells sorted from blood. The meaning of the sample's cell subset or site label: CD45RO+ cells pooled with CCR7-negative TemRA cells. These receptors came from a man younger than 40 in good health.

This clone has only one observation. The chain joins TRBV6-1 to TRBJ2-7; the D gene could be TRBD1 or TRBD2 (5 bases each). V was pared by 6 bases and J by 0 bases, with 9 bases between. The CDR3 totals 13 residues. Per the germline V gene, CDR1 is MNHNS and CDR2 is SASEGT. The CDR3 sequence is CASSRDHSYEQYF. The DNA of the CDR3 is TGTGCCAGCAGCCGGGACCACTCCTACGAGCAGTACTTC.

The gene calls are TRBV29-1 and TRBJ2-7, with a tentative D call TRBD1 (5 bases). Germline loops: CDR1 SQVTM, CDR2 ANQGSEA. The ends were cut back, 7 bases at V and 4 bases at J, with 17 bases in the middle. The CDR3 runs 13 residues. CDR3: CSARRQQGYEQYF. The CDR3, as DNA: TGCAGCGCCAGGAGACAGCAAGGGTACGAGCAGTACTTC.

This chain joins TRBV11-2 and TRBJ2-5; 8 nucleotides match TRBD1. CDR3 length: 19 amino acids. With V trimmed by 0 bases and J by 4 bases, 16 bases remained unmatched. Germline assignment: CDR1 SGHAT and CDR2 FQNNGV. CDR3 loop: CASSLDQDRVWFGRETQYF. The CDR3 region has the DNA TGTGCCAGCAGCTTAGATCAGGACAGGGTATGGTTCGGGCGAGAGACCCAGTACTTC.

The genes are TRBV10-3 and TRBJ2-1, with TRBD2 matching 8 bases. The CDR3 has 15 amino acids. CDR1 and CDR2 (germline): ENHRY, SYGVKD. After removal of 6 bases from V and 5 bases from J, the junction contained 9 bases not matched to a gene. The DNA for the CDR3 is TGTGCCATCAGCCCCCAGCGGGAGAGGGACAATGAGCAGTTCTTC. Its translation: CAISPQRERDNEQFF.

The CDR3 bases are TGTGCCAGCAGCTGGGGGTCCGGTGAAGCTTTCTTT. Amino acids: CASSWGSGEAFF. The chain has TRBV11-2 and TRBJ1-1; a possible D gene is TRBD1 (5 bases). In germline, CDR1 is SGHAT, CDR2 FQNNGV. The CDR3 extends over 12 amino acids. V lost 4 bases and J 7 bases, leaving 10 bases between the germline ends.

The rearrangement uses TRBV9 and TRBJ2-1, with D unresolved. There are 13 residues in the CDR3. The ends were cut back, 1 base at V and 10 bases at J, with 12 bases in the middle. Germline assignment: CDR1 SGDLS and CDR2 YYNGEE. The CDR3 sequence: CASSVSPHDEQFF. The CDR3 DNA reads as TGTGCCAGCAGCGTAAGTCCTCACGACGAGCAGTTCTTC.

The V call is TRBV5-6, the J call TRBJ2-1, with D unresolved. CDR1 SGHDT and CDR2 YYEEEE come from the germline V gene. V lost 0 bases, J lost 6 bases, and 7 bases lay in between. The length of the CDR3 is 13 residues. The CDR3 sequence is CASSLGVGNEQFF. The CDR3 DNA reads TGTGCCAGCAGCTTGGGGGTGGGCAATGAGCAGTTCTTC.

The chain employs TRBV5-6 and TRBJ2-7, with unresolved D. Germline CDR1 is SGHDT and CDR2 is YYEEEE. The CDR3 spans 16 residues. V lost 6 bases and J lost 0, with 19 bases in between. In DNA form, the CDR3 reads TGTGCCAGCACGTTGGTTATGCGAGAAGCCTCCTACGAGCAGTACTTC. Its protein is CASTLVMREASYEQYF.

The rearrangement links TRBV5-1 to TRBJ2-6, with unresolved D. The germline V gene encodes CDR1 SGHRS and CDR2 YFSETQ. This CDR3 has 17 residues. Trimming shortened V by 1 base and J by 1 base, and 12 bases separated the two germline ends. The CDR3 DNA is TGCGCCAGCAGCTTGCGTTTGGTAGGATCTGGGGCCAACGTCCTGACTTTC. Translated, it gives CASSLRLVGSGANVLTF. Full variable domain (outside the CDR3, taken from reference TRBV5-1 and TRBJ2-6): KAGVTQTPRYLIKTRGQQVTLSCSPISGHRSVSWYQQTPGQGLQFLFEYFSETQRNKGNFPGRFSGRQFSNSRSEMNVSTLELGDSALYLCASSLRLVGSGANVLTFGAGSRLTVL.

The CDR3 is CASSFIRGGDRDMYNEQFF. In nucleotides, the CDR3 is TGTGCCAGCAGCTTCATCCGCGGTGGGGACAGGGATATGTACAATGAGCAGTTCTTC. The chain carries TRBV11-2 and TRBJ2-1; TRBD1 aligns across 9 bases. CDR1 and CDR2 (germline): SGHAT, FQNNGV. Trimming took 3 bases from V and 4 from J; bases not matched to a gene: 16. CDR3 length: 19 residues.

This clone has only a few counts. The gene calls are TRBV2 and TRBJ2-1; 9 positions agree with TRBD2. This CDR3 has 17 amino acids. Germline V gene sequence: CDR1 SNHLY, CDR2 FYNNEI. Trimming at V came to 1 base and at J to 8 bases, leaving 12 bases not matched to a gene. The CDR3 protein is CASSEGPFSGSPDEQFF. The CDR3 DNA is TGTGCCAGCAGTGAAGGCCCCTTTAGCGGGAGTCCGGATGAGCAGTTCTTC.

The rearrangement links TRBV5-1 to TRBJ2-2; D not certain. V lost 6 bases and J 4 bases, leaving 13 bases between the germline ends. CDR3 length: 14 residues. CDR1 SGHRS and CDR2 YFSETQ come from the germline V gene. The CDR3 is CASTLQVPTGELFF. The CDR3, as DNA: TGCGCCAGCACCCTCCAGGTCCCCACCGGGGAGCTGTTTTTT.

Many counts were recorded for this clone. The chain couples TRBV25-1 to TRBJ1-5; possible D gene TRBD1, 5 bases. CDR1 and CDR2 from the germline V gene are MGHDK and SYGVNS. The CDR3 covers 15 residues. Trimming shortened V by 3 bases and J by 6 bases, and 15 bases separated the two germline ends. The CDR3 sequence: CASSERQLRRQPQHF. CDR3 DNA: TGTGCCAGCAGTGAGAGACAGCTTAGACGTCAGCCCCAGCATTTT.

In its sample, this clone was seen once. V is TRBV10-2 and J is TRBJ1-1; D remains unclear. Germline loops: CDR1 WSHSY, CDR2 SAAADI. V was pared by 0 bases and J by 11 bases, with 13 bases between. The CDR3 extends over 13 amino acids. The CDR3 sequence is CASSESGGRVAFF. CDR3 sequence (DNA): TGCGCCAGCAGTGAGTCTGGTGGGAGGGTTGCTTTCTTT.

The chain is built from TRBV6-6 and TRBJ2-7, with D hard to call. From germline, CDR1 is MNHNY and CDR2 SVGAGI (reference sequence). V lost 7 bases and J lost 4, with 11 bases in between. The CDR3 is 12 amino acids. The CDR3 bases are TGTGCCAGCAAGGGAACTGGGTACGAGCAGTACTTC. Its protein product is CASKGTGYEQYF.

This clone was detected ten times or more. The rearrangement joins TRBV6-5 to TRBJ2-3; the match to TRBD2 covers 12 bases. Germline CDR1 MNHEY, CDR2 SVGAGI. This CDR3 region has 15 residues. V dropped 6 bases and J dropped 2; count of bases not matched to a gene: 3. CDR3 DNA sequence: TGTGCCAGCAGCCTAGCGGGAGGGCCCACAGATACGCAGTATTTT. Its translation: CASSLAGGPTDTQYF.

This clone was detected a few times. The chain links TRBV19 to TRBJ2-7, with 12 bases lining up with TRBD2. Germline V lookup: CDR1 LNHDA, CDR2 SQIVND (reference sequence). This CDR3 region has 19 residues. V was pared by 3 bases and J by 0 bases, with 12 bases of the junction left unmatched. CDR3 sequence (DNA): TGTGCCAGTAGTATCTTTGGACTAGCGGGAAGAGGGGGCTCCTACGAGCAGTACTTC. Translating it yields CASSIFGLAGRGGSYEQYF.

This chain uses TRBV6-6 with TRBJ2-7; D unclear. From germline, CDR1 is MNHNY and CDR2 SVGAGI (reference sequence). The CDR3 spans 12 residues. V was shortened by 4 bases and J by 3 bases, with 7 bases between the two germline ends. The CDR3 loop is CASSFGFYEQYF. As DNA, the CDR3 is TGTGCCAGCAGTTTTGGGTTCTACGAGCAGTACTTC.

This clone has only a few counts. V usage is TRBV7-9 and J usage is TRBJ2-5, with 7 bases fitting TRBD1. The ends lost 2 bases at V and 1 base at J; junction bases unmatched: 1. The CDR3 extends over 14 amino acids. Germline CDR1 and CDR2: SEHNR and FQNEAQ (reference sequence). The CDR3 DNA sequence: TGTGCCAGCAGCTTAACAGGGGTCCAAGAGACCCAGTACTTC. Translating it yields CASSLTGVQETQYF.

The chain links TRBV9 to TRBJ2-2, with 9 bases matching TRBD1. Per germline, CDR1 SGDLS and CDR2 YYNGEE. The CDR3 is made up of 17 amino acids. The junction had 10 bases not matched to a gene; V was cut back by 3 bases and J by 4 bases. CDR3: CASSAPHGTGLTGELFF. The CDR3 DNA follows: TGTGCCAGCAGCGCTCCCCATGGGACAGGGCTCACCGGGGAGCTGTTTTTT. The full variable domain, rest sourced from reference TRBV9 and TRBJ2-2, is DSGVTQTPKHLITATGQRVTLRCSPRSGDLSVYWYQQSLDQGLQFLIQYYNGEERAKGNILERFSAQQFPDLHSELNLSSLELGDSALYFCASSAPHGTGLTGELFFGEGSRLTVL.

This rearrangement joins TRBV15 to TRBJ2-7; 7 nucleotides line up with TRBD1. V was pared by 1 base and J by 4 bases, with 4 bases of the junction left unmatched. In germline, CDR1 is LNHNV, CDR2 YYDKDF (reference sequence). The CDR3 is made up of 14 amino acids. The CDR3 spells CATSRVVRGYEQYF. CDR3 DNA sequence: TGTGCCACCAGCAGAGTTGTCAGGGGGTACGAGCAGTACTTC.

The gene calls are TRBV28 and TRBJ2-5, with D hard to call. The assigned J gene may be wrong: the sequence end matches TRBJ2-7 better. This CDR3 comprises 12 residues. Germline assignment: CDR1 MDHEN and CDR2 SYDVKM. The CDR3 nucleotides read TGTGCCAGCAGTGATCAAACCTACGAGCAGTACTTC. This gives the protein CASSDQTYEQYF.

The chain combines TRBV9 with TRBJ2-1; 9 bases align to TRBD2. V shed 7 bases, J shed 3 bases, and the junction held 11 bases outside the gene matches. The germline CDR1 and CDR2 sequences are SGDLS and YYNGEE. The CDR3 extends over 16 amino acids. CDR3 residues: CASSRLTSGLYNEQFF. CDR3 DNA sequence: TGTGCCAGCTCACGCCTGACTAGCGGACTCTACAATGAGCAGTTCTTC. The complete variable domain, with remaining parts taken from reference TRBV9 and TRBJ2-1, reads DSGVTQTPKHLITATGQRVTLRCSPRSGDLSVYWYQQSLDQGLQFLIQYYNGEERAKGNILERFSAQQFPDLHSELNLSSLELGDSALYFCASSRLTSGLYNEQFFGPGTRLTVL.

This sequence joins TRBV6-5 and TRBJ2-1; maybe TRBD2 (5 bases). The germline CDR1 and CDR2 sequences are MNHEY and SVGAGI. This CDR3 has 13 residues. Trimming pared 7 bases from V and 10 bases from J, leaving 17 bases between. CDR3 coding DNA: TGTGCCAGCATTGGAAGACTATCAAGCGAGCAGTTCTTC. Protein sequence: CASIGRLSSEQFF.

This clone turned up a few times. The rearrangement joins TRBV12-5 to TRBJ1-5, with 7 bases identical to TRBD1. The CDR3 runs to 16 residues. V gave up 9 bases and J gave up 0 bases; unmatched junction bases: 11. Germline loops: CDR1 LGHNT, CDR2 FRNRAP. Here the CDR3 DNA reads TGTGCTAGGCCACAGGGGAGGGATTATAGCAATCAGCCCCAGCATTTT. Encoded protein: CARPQGRDYSNQPQHF.

V and J are TRBV6-1 and TRBJ2-7; no firm D call. V lost 8 bases, J lost 3 bases, and 14 bases lay in between. The CDR3 has 13 residues. Germline V gene data show CDR1 as MNHNS and CDR2 as SASEGT. DNA for the CDR3: TGTGCCAGCGGAGCCTTCGATCTCTACGAGCAGTACTTC. Translating gives CASGAFDLYEQYF.

V is TRBV29-1 and J is TRBJ2-3; no clear D gene. Per germline, CDR1 SQVTM and CDR2 ANQGSEA. The CDR3 covers 11 residues. V lost 0 bases and J 5 bases, leaving 3 bases between the germline ends. CDR3 region: CSVEDIDTQYF. DNA for the CDR3: TGCAGCGTTGAAGATATAGATACGCAGTATTTT.

V usage is TRBV5-4 and J usage is TRBJ2-5; no clear D. Germline CDR1 is SGHNT and CDR2 is YYREEE (reference sequence). This CDR3 is built from 13 residues. The V gene lost 3 bases and the J gene lost 2 bases, with 8 bases spanning the gap. CDR3 loop: CASSWVGQETQYF. In DNA, the CDR3 is TGTGCCAGCAGCTGGGTGGGTCAAGAGACCCAGTACTTC. Together with reference TRBV5-4 and TRBJ2-5, the CDR3 gives the full variable domain: ETGVTQSPTHLIKTRGQQVTLRCSSQSGHNTVSWYQQALGQGPQFIFQYYREEENGRGNFPPRFSGLQFPNYSSELNVNALELDDSALYLCASSWVGQETQYFGPGTRLLVL.

The chain is built from TRBV9 and TRBJ2-5; 8 bases match TRBD2. From germline, CDR1 is SGDLS and CDR2 YYNGEE. The CDR3 is made up of 15 amino acids. The ends lost 2 bases at V and 5 bases at J; junction bases unmatched: 8. This CDR3 reads CASSVSGGPLETQYF. The CDR3 bases are TGTGCCAGCAGCGTGTCGGGAGGGCCCTTGGAGACCCAGTACTTC.